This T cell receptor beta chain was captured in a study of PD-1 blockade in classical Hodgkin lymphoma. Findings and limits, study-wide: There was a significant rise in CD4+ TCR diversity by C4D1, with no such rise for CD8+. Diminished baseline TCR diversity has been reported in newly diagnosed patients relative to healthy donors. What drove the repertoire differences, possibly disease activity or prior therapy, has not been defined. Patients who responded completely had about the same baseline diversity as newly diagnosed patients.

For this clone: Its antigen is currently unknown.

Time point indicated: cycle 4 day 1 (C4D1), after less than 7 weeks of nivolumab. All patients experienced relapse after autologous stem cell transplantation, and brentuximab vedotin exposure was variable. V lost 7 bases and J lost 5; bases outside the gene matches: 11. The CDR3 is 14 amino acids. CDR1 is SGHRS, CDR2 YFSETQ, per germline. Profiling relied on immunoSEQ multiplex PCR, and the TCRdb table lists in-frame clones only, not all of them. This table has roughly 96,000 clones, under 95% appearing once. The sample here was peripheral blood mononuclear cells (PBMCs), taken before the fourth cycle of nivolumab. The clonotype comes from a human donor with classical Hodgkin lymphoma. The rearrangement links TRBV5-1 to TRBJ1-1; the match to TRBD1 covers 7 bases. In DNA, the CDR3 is TGCGCCAGCGTCTCACAGGGGTCGGGGACTGAAGCTTTCTTT. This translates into CASVSQGSGTEAFF. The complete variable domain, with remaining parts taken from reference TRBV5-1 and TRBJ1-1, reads KAGVTQTPRYLIKTRGQQVTLSCSPISGHRSVSWYQQTPGQGLQFLFEYFSETQRNKGNFPGRFSGRQFSNSRSEMNVSTLELGDSALYLCASVSQGSGTEAFFGQGTRLTVV.